The rows below give T cell receptor beta chains drawn from one sample of a study of blood T cell repertoires in COVID-19. Sequencing was performed with immunoSEQ multiplex PCR; in TCRdb, only in-frame clones are kept and a portion is missing. The sample shows roughly 210,000 clones, approximately 80% of them seen only once. Sample: peripheral blood. The receptor set was obtained from a woman of 80 years or more with COVID-19, enrolled during active disease. CDR3s include the opening cysteine and the closing phenylalanine or tryptophan. Fields, in order: V gene, D gene, J gene, clone size, CDR3 DNA, CDR3 protein. A D gene is named only where the DNA matches it firmly. A row's size may be missing; if present it is once, few, many or a size class.

TRBV2,TRBD1,TRBJ1-2,-,TGTGCCAGCACTAAAAGACAGGGGGTTGACTATGGCTACACCTTC,CASTKRQGVDYGYTF
TRBV6-2/TRBV6-3,-,TRBJ1-2,few,TGTGCCAGCAGCTTACAAACATACTATGGCTACACCTTC,CASSLQTYYGYTF
TRBV5-6,TRBD2,TRBJ2-5,-,TGTGCCAGCAGCGGATGGGGGCGGACTAGCGGGCGGGAGACCCAGTACTTC,CASSGWGRTSGRETQYF
TRBV6-5,TRBD1,TRBJ1-4,-,TGTGCCAGCAGTTTAGTTTCGGGGACAGGGAATGAAAAACTGTTTTTT,CASSLVSGTGNEKLFF
TRBV10-3,-,TRBJ1-1,-,TGTGCCATCAGTGAGTCCCCCACCGGAGCTTTCTTT,CAISESPTGAFF
TRBV15,TRBD1,TRBJ1-3,-,TGTGCCACCAGCAGGGACAGGGGGGCTGGAAACACCATATATTTT,CATSRDRGAGNTIYF
TRBV19,-,TRBJ1-1,few,TGTGCCAGTAGTATCGCGGTGTACACTGAAGCTTTCTTT,CASSIAVYTEAFF
TRBV5-1,-,TRBJ1-1,-,TGCGCCAGCAGCTCCGACGGAGTCACTGAAGCTTTCTTT,CASSSDGVTEAFF
TRBV7-9,-,TRBJ2-1,-,TGTGCCAGCAGCCCGAGTGATCCTCGCGGGAATGAGCAGTTCTTC,CASSPSDPRGNEQFF
TRBV19,-,TRBJ1-5,-,TGTGCCAGTAGTCTCGACGGAGAAAATCAGCCCCAGCATTTT,CASSLDGENQPQHF
TRBV3-1/TRBV3-2,-,TRBJ1-1,-,TGTGCCAGCAGCCAAGTTTTGAGGGAAACTGAAGCTTTCTTT,CASSQVLRETEAFF
TRBV3-1/TRBV3-2,TRBD2,TRBJ2-3,-,TGTGCCAGCAGCCAAAGGACTAGCACGCAGTATTTT,CASSQRTSTQYF
TRBV12-3/TRBV12-4,-,TRBJ2-7,-,TGTGCCAGCAGTCTCTACTACGAGCAGTACTTC,CASSLYYEQYF
TRBV18,TRBD1,TRBJ1-1,few,TGTGCCAGCTCTCGGGACAGAGAAGAAGCTTTCTTT,CASSRDREEAFF
TRBV24-1,TRBD1,TRBJ1-2,-,TGTGCCACCAGTGACTCCGTCTGGACAGGGGGGAACTATGGCTACACCTTC,CATSDSVWTGGNYGYTF
TRBV28,-,TRBJ2-5,-,TGTGCCAGCAGTCACAGGGAGACCCAGTACTTC,CASSHRETQYF
TRBV28,-,TRBJ2-7,-,TGTGCCAGCAGTTCCTTAGACAGGCCGACCTACGAGCAGTACTTC,CASSSLDRPTYEQYF
TRBV10-3,-,TRBJ1-5,-,TGTGCCATCAGACAGGCGAGCAATCAGCCCCAGCATTTT,CAIRQASNQPQHF
TRBV19,-,TRBJ2-6,-,TGTGCCAGTAGAACTTCTGGGGCCAACGTCCTGACTTTC,CASRTSGANVLTF
TRBV2,TRBD1,TRBJ1-5,-,TGTGCCAGCAGTGGCCAGGGGGCGAATTTGGGCAATCAGCCCCAGCATTTT,CASSGQGANLGNQPQHF
TRBV5-4,TRBD2,TRBJ2-3,-,TGTGCCAGCAGCCTAGCGGGGGGGCCGGGTACGCAGTATTTT,CASSLAGGPGTQYF
TRBV12-3/TRBV12-4,-,TRBJ1-2,-,TGTGCCAGCAGGCCCCGCGGTCGGGGCTACACCTTC,CASRPRGRGYTF
TRBV10-3,-,TRBJ2-5,once,TGTGCCATCAGTGAGTCGTACAGCCAAGAGACCCAGTACTTC,CAISESYSQETQYF
TRBV6-5,-,TRBJ2-7,-,TGTGCCAGCAGCGCACCAGGGTCCTACGAGCAGTACTTC,CASSAPGSYEQYF